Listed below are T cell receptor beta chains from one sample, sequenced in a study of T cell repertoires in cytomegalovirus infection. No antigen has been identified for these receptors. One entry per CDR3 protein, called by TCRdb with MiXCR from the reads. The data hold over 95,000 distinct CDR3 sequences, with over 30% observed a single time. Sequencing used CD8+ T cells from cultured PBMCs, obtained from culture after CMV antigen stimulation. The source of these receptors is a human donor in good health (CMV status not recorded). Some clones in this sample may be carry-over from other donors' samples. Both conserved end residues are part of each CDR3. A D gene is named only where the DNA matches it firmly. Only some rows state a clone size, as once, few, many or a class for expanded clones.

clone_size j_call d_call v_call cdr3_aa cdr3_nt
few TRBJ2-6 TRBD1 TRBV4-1 CASSLTGGWSGANVLTF TGCGCCAGCAGCCTTACAGGGGGCTGGTCTGGGGCCAACGTCCTGACTTTC
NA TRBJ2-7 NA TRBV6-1 CATAPGPLTYEQYF TGTGCCACCGCACCGGGACCGCTAACCTACGAGCAGTACTTC
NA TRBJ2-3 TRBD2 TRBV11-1 CASSPREGLKRLADTQYF TGTGCCAGCAGCCCACGGGAGGGCTTGAAACGACTCGCAGATACGCAGTATTTT
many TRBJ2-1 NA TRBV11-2 CASSFIQITYNEQFF TGTGCCAGCAGCTTCATACAGATAACCTACAATGAGCAGTTCTTC
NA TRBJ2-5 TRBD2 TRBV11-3 CASSLGLAGEIRLGRKTQYF TGTGCCAGCAGCCTCGGACTAGCGGGGGAGATCAGGTTGGGGCGAAAGACCCAGTACTTC
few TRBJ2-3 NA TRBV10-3 CAISQIDTDTQYF TGTGCCATCAGTCAGATAGACACAGATACGCAGTATTTT
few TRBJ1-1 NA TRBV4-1 CASSGSPVSNTEAFF TGCGCCAGCAGCGGAAGCCCCGTCTCGAACACTGAAGCTTTCTTT
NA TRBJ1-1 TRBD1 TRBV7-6 CASTFEAAGQGEAFF TGTGCCAGCACCTTCGAGGCGGCGGGACAGGGGGAAGCTTTCTTT
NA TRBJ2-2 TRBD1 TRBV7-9 CASSTGTGGEGRELFF TGTGCCAGCAGCACTGGGACAGGGGGCGAAGGAAGGGAGCTGTTTTTT
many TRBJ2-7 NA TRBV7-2 CASSPSTPEQYF TGTGCCAGCAGCCCTTCCACCCCCGAGCAGTACTTC
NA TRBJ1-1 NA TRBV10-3 CAISESGGGFEAFF TGTGCCATCAGTGAGTCCGGGGGGGGATTTGAAGCTTTCTTT
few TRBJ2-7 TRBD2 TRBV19 CASSWTSGGHYEQYF TGTGCCAGTAGCTGGACTAGCGGGGGGCACTACGAGCAGTACTTC
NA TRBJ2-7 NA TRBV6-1 CASSDQGVEQYF TGTGCCAGCAGCGACCAGGGCGTCGAGCAGTACTTC
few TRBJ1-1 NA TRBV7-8 CASSLWLMNTEAFF TGTGCCAGCAGCTTATGGCTCATGAACACTGAAGCTTTCTTT
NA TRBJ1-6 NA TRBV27 CAPGTWNSPLHF TGTGCCCCAGGAACTTGGAATTCACCCCTCCACTTT
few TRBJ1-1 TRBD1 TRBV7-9 CASSSGDRGRGIPIMNTEAFF TGTGCCAGCAGCTCCGGGGACAGGGGGCGCGGTATCCCCATCATGAACACTGAAGCTTTCTTT
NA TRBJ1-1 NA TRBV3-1 CASTRIWGLTEAFF TGTGCCAGCACCCGAATCTGGGGCTTGACTGAAGCTTTCTTT
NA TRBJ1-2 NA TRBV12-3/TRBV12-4 CASSLTVNYGYTF TGTGCCAGCAGTTTAACGGTGAACTATGGCTACACCTTC
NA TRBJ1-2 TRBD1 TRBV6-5 CASSGLGQNLIGYTF TGTGCCAGCAGTGGACTGGGACAGAACCTGATTGGCTACACCTTC
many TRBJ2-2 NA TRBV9 CASSSSSDSGELFF TGTGCCAGCAGCTCATCCTCGGACAGCGGGGAGCTGTTTTTT
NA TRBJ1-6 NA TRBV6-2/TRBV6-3 CASSYGRSSYNSPLHF TGTGCCAGCAGTTACGGGAGAAGCTCCTATAATTCACCCCTCCACTTT
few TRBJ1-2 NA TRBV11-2 CASSLALGLRGYTF TGTGCCAGCAGCTTAGCTTTGGGATTGAGGGGCTACACCTTC
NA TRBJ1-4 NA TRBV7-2 CASSSKSRPVDNEKLFF TGTGCCAGCAGCTCCAAGAGTAGGCCGGTTGATAATGAAAAACTGTTTTTT
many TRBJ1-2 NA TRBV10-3 CAISESWQNYGYTF TGTGCCATCAGTGAGTCGTGGCAGAACTATGGCTACACCTTC